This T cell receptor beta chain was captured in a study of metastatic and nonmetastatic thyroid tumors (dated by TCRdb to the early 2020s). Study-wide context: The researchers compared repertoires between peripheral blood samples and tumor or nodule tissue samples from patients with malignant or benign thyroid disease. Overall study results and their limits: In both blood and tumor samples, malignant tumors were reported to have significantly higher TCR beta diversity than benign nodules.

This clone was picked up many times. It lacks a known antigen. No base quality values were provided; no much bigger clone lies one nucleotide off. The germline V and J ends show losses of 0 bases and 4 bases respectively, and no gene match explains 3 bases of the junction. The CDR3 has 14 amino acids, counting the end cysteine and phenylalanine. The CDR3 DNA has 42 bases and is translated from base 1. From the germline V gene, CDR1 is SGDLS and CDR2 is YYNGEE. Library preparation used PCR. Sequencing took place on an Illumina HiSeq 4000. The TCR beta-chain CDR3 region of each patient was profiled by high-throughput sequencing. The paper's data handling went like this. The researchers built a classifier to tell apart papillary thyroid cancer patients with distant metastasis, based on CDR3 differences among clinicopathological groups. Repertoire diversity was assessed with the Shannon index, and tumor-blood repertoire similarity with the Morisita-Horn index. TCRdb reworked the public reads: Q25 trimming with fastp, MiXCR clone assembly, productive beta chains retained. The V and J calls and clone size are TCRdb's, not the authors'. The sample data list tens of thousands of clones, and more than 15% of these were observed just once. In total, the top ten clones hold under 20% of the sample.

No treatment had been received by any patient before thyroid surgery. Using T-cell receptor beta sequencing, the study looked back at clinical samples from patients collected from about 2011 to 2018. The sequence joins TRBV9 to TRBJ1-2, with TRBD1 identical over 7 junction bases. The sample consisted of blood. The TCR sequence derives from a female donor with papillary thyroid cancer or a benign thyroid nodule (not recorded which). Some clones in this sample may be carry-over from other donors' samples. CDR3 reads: CASSVGDSSYGYTF. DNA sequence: TGTGCCAGCAGCGTAGGGGACAGCTCCTATGGCTACACCTTC.